This passage covers 16 T cell receptor beta chains from one sample sequenced in a study of blood T cells in healthy people across ages. A J-beta primer mix and a sample-barcoded 5' primer were used in a second PCR of about 7 to 12 cycles. TCRdb ran MiXCR on the 5' RACE reads and lists one entry per CDR3 protein. Among over 950,000 distinct CDR3 sequences, 51% were seen once, and the ten largest hold about 21%. Material: blood. These receptors were obtained from a woman aged 55-69 years in good health.

This clonotype was recorded a few times. The CDR3 reads CASSAAFGTREETQYF. CDR3 DNA sequence: TGTGCCAGCAGTGCCGCCTTCGGGACTAGAGAAGAGACCCAGTACTTC. The chain links TRBV12-3 or TRBV12-4 to TRBJ2-5, with 8 bases matching TRBD2. Germline trimming cut 5 bases from V and 3 bases from J; bases unmatched to any gene: 11. The CDR3 is 16 residues long.

This clonotype came up many times. CDR3 nucleotide sequence: TGCAGCGTTCGAACAGAGACCCAGTACTTC. Its protein is CSVRTETQYF. The chain employs TRBV29-1 and TRBJ2-5; D not resolved. CDR3 length equals 10 residues. CDR1 is SQVTM and CDR2 is ANQGSEA in the germline V gene. Trimming cost V 5 bases and J 4 bases, with 5 bases left between them.

The V gene is TRBV5-1, the J gene TRBJ2-3; D possibly corresponds to TRBD2 (6 bases). The length of the CDR3 is 16 residues. Germline loops: CDR1 SGHRS, CDR2 YFSETQ. The V gene lost 4 bases and the J gene lost 4 bases, with 19 bases spanning the gap. The CDR3 DNA sequence: TGCGCCAGCAGCAGATCCCGGGAGCTAACCCCAGATACGCAGTATTTT. Amino acid sequence: CASSRSRELTPDTQYF.

The chain couples TRBV4-1 to TRBJ2-2; possibly TRBD1 for D (5 bases). The CDR3 consists of 15 residues. Germline lookup yields CDR1 MGHRA and CDR2 YSYEKL. V was trimmed by 1 base and J by 4 bases, leaving 10 bases between them. DNA for the CDR3: TGCGCCAGCAGCCAAGTATCAGGGTCCACCGGGGAGCTGTTTTTT. Protein product: CASSQVSGSTGELFF.

The chain employs TRBV7-9 and TRBJ2-5; no clear D gene. Near its end, the DNA agrees better with TRBJ2-7, so the J call may be wrong. CDR1 is SEHNR, CDR2 FQNEAQ, per germline (reference sequence). This CDR3 is built from 13 residues. The CDR3 region is CASSLEVVPEQYF. CDR3 coding DNA: TGTGCCAGCAGCTTAGAAGTCGTCCCCGAGCAGTACTTC.

CDR3 DNA sequence: TGCGCCAGCAGCCTAGGTCAGGACAGGCCGAACACTGAAGCTTTCTTT. This sequence encodes CASSLGQDRPNTEAFF. The chain couples TRBV4-3 to TRBJ1-1, with TRBD1 identical over 7 bases. Unmatched junction bases numbered 9, after V lost 4 bases and J lost 1 base. This CDR3 contains 16 residues. Germline CDR1 reads LGHNA; CDR2 reads YSLEER.

This clonotype showed up many times. A junction boundary mismatches the germline segment, possibly from a read error. The rearrangement links TRBV20-1 to TRBJ2-3; TRBD2 might be the D (6 bases). Germline CDR1 is DFQATT and CDR2 is SNEGSKA (reference sequence). The CDR3 runs 16 residues. The CDR3 DNA reads as TGCAGTGCTGGAGACTTTAGCGGCCCCAGCACAGATACGCAGTATTTT. Translating it yields CSAGDFSGPSTDTQYF.

The chain carries TRBV6-5 and TRBJ2-3; D tentatively reads TRBD1 or TRBD2 (6 bases each). V lost 0 bases, J lost 9 bases, and 16 bases lay in between. CDR3 length: 15 amino acids. Germline V lookup: CDR1 MNHEY, CDR2 SVGAGI. The DNA for the CDR3 is TGTGCCAGCAGTTACTCGATCGTGGCCGGGGGCACGCAGTATTTT. This codes for CASSYSIVAGGTQYF.

This clonotype was observed a few times. This rearrangement joins TRBV7-2 to TRBJ2-1; TRBD2 agrees at 12 bases. The length of the CDR3 is 17 residues. Germline V CDR1 and CDR2: SGHTA, FQGNSA. Germline trimming cut 2 bases from V and 5 bases from J; bases unmatched to any gene: 7. This CDR3 reads CASSLQLAGGGHNEQFF. CDR3 nucleotides: TGTGCCAGCAGCTTACAACTAGCGGGAGGTGGGCACAATGAGCAGTTCTTC.

This chain joins TRBV20-1 and TRBJ1-2; 9 nucleotides agree with TRBD1. Germline V CDR1 and CDR2: DFQATT, SNEGSKA (reference sequence). The CDR3 has 11 amino acids. Losses at the gene ends were 5 bases for V and 7 bases for J; bases not matched to a gene: 2. CDR3 coding DNA: TGCAGTGCTGGGACAGGGTGTGGCTACACCTTC. Translation: CSAGTGCGYTF.

This clonotype showed up just once. J is TRBJ2-7 and V is TRBV11-2; TRBD2 might be the D (6 bases). CDR3 length: 17 residues. Germline CDR1 SGHAT, CDR2 FQNNGV. Trimming took 2 bases from V and 5 from J, leaving 22 bases between them. CDR3 sequence (DNA): TGTGCCAGCAGCTTAAGGGCCGGGACTCAGAAGTCGGACGAGCAGTACTTC. Its translation is CASSLRAGTQKSDEQYF.

The chain uses TRBV27 and TRBJ2-1, with D tentatively TRBD1 or TRBD2 (5 bases each). The CDR3 is 17 residues long. V lost 7 bases to trimming and J lost 5 bases, with 24 bases between them. In germline, CDR1 is MNHEY, CDR2 SMNVEV (reference sequence). The CDR3 coding sequence is TGTGCCAGCACGGGACGGCTGCCCGGGCCTAGCAACAATGAGCAGTTCTTC. It yields the protein CASTGRLPGPSNNEQFF.

The genes are TRBV7-2 and TRBJ2-5, with D perhaps matching TRBD1 (6 bases). CDR3 size: 16 residues. Trimming shortened V by 3 bases and J by 11 bases, and 25 bases separated the two germline ends. Germline CDR1 is SGHTA and CDR2 is FQGNSA. The DNA of the CDR3 is TGTGCCAGCAGCTTGGGATCCGGGACAAGGGAAGAGGGGCAGTACTTC. As protein: CASSLGSGTREEGQYF.

The rearrangement uses TRBV24-1 and TRBJ2-5, with 8 bases matching TRBD1. This CDR3 has 14 amino acids. Trimming cost V 7 bases and J 4 bases; bases outside gene matches: 7. Germline loops: CDR1 KGHDR, CDR2 SFDVKD. DNA of the CDR3: TGTGCCACCAGAGGACAGGGCCCAATAGAGACCCAGTACTTC. This sequence encodes CATRGQGPIETQYF.

This clonotype has a handful of counts. The V call is TRBV2, the J call TRBJ2-7, with no clear D. Deletions cut 7 bases from V and 5 bases from J, with 12 bases between. From germline, CDR1 is SNHLY and CDR2 FYNNEI. CDR3 length: 12 residues. The CDR3 spells CASTKPSDEQYF. The CDR3 nucleotides are TGTGCCAGCACTAAGCCCTCGGACGAGCAGTACTTC.

This clonotype was detected a few times. J is TRBJ1-2 and V is TRBV12-3 or TRBV12-4; no clear D gene. The CDR3 has 13 amino acids. Trimming stripped 3 bases from V and 7 bases from J, with 12 bases between. CDR3 loop: CASSFLLLGGYTF. As DNA, the CDR3 is TGTGCCAGCAGTTTCCTGTTGTTGGGTGGCTACACCTTC.